These 22 T cell receptor beta chains came from one sample sequenced in a study of STAT5B mutations in CD4+ large granular lymphocyte leukemia. Libraries were prepared by immunoSEQ multiplex PCR; TCRdb keeps only in-frame clonotypes and omits some of them. The table records about 35,000 clones, 68% of them present only once. Source material: CD4+ T cells from blood buffy coats. The source is a human donor in good health.

This clone was counted only a few times. V gene TRBV5-1 combines with J gene TRBJ2-2; D ambiguous. Germline values: CDR1 SGHRS, CDR2 YFSETQ. The germline V and J ends were trimmed by 0 bases and 2 bases, with 14 bases remaining between them. CDR3 length: 17 residues. In DNA, the CDR3 is TGCGCCAGCAGCTTGGCCGTGACGGGCAGCAACACCGGGGAGCTGTTTTTT. It specifies CASSLAVTGSNTGELFF. Based on the CDR3 plus reference TRBV5-1 and TRBJ2-2, the full variable domain is KAGVTQTPRYLIKTRGQQVTLSCSPISGHRSVSWYQQTPGQGLQFLFEYFSETQRNKGNFPGRFSGRQFSNSRSEMNVSTLELGDSALYLCASSLAVTGSNTGELFFGEGSRLTVL.

The chain carries TRBV19 and TRBJ1-4; D not resolved. CDR1 and CDR2 (germline): LNHDA, SQIVND (reference sequence). V was trimmed by 7 bases and J by 1 base, leaving 10 bases between them. The CDR3 consists of 14 residues. CDR3 region: CASKRLVTNEKLFF. The CDR3 bases are TGTGCCAGTAAACGATTGGTAACTAATGAAAAACTGTTTTTT.

The J gene is TRBJ2-7, the V gene TRBV5-1; perhaps TRBD1 as D (6 bases). The germline V gene has CDR1 SGHRS and CDR2 YFSETQ. The CDR3 runs to 13 residues. V was clipped by 2 bases and J by 5 bases, with 11 bases between them. The CDR3 region is CASSLTGSHEQYF. CDR3 in DNA: TGCGCCAGCAGCTTAACAGGGTCCCACGAGCAGTACTTC.

This clone was found a few times. The gene calls are TRBV6-1 and TRBJ2-7; D is undetermined. The germline V and J ends were trimmed by 4 bases and 10 bases, with 17 bases remaining between them. The CDR3 extends over 13 amino acids. Germline CDR1 is MNHNS and CDR2 is SASEGT. The CDR3 here is CASSGPEELQQYF. Written as DNA, the CDR3 is TGTGCCAGCAGTGGGCCAGAAGAGCTTCAACAGTACTTC.

The chain is built from TRBV2 and TRBJ2-2, with 8 bases identical to TRBD2. The CDR3 runs 15 residues. The germline CDR1 and CDR2 sequences are SNHLY and FYNNEI. V lost 4 bases and J lost 13; bases outside the gene matches: 14. The CDR3 DNA is TGTGCCAGCAGTGGGACCTCTAGCGGGCGTAGTGGGCTGTTTTTT. This gives the protein CASSGTSSGRSGLFF.

The rearrangement joins TRBV29-1 to TRBJ2-7; no clear D gene. V was cut by 6 bases and J by 2 bases, with 11 bases left in between. The CDR3 is 12 amino acids. Germline CDR1 is SQVTM and CDR2 is ANQGSEA. The CDR3 region has the DNA TGCAGCGTGCTATATACAGCCTACGAGCAGTACTTC. It codes for CSVLYTAYEQYF.

The J gene is TRBJ2-5, the V gene TRBV11-1; TRBD2 aligns across 8 bases. CDR1 and CDR2 from the germline V gene are SGHAT and FQDESV (reference sequence). The CDR3 extends over 15 amino acids. The V gene end was trimmed by 6 bases and the J gene end by 4 bases; junction bases not matched to a gene: 10. The CDR3 DNA reads as TGTGCCAGCAGTCTCGGGGGGGGGTACGGAGAGACCCAGTACTTC. Translation: CASSLGGGYGETQYF. Complete variable domain (other parts from reference TRBV11-1 and TRBJ2-5): EAEVAQSPRYKITEKSQAVAFWCDPISGHATLYWYRQILGQGPELLVQFQDESVVDDSQLPKDRFSAERLKGVDSTLKIQPAELGDSAMYLCASSLGGGYGETQYFGPGTRLLVL.

In this sample, this clone turned up a few times. CDR3 protein: CASSEGPIQGRTEAFF. In DNA form, the CDR3 reads TGTGCCAGCAGCGAGGGCCCCATACAGGGACGAACTGAAGCTTTCTTT. This sequence joins TRBV9 and TRBJ1-1; the D gene is possibly TRBD1 (6 bases). In germline, CDR1 is SGDLS, CDR2 YYNGEE. Trimming pared 3 bases from V and 5 bases from J, leaving 20 bases between. CDR3 size: 16 residues.

V gene TRBV11-2 combines with J gene TRBJ2-7; no firm D call. Looked up from germline, CDR1 is SGHAT and CDR2 is FQNNGV. V lost 1 base and J 2 bases, leaving 9 bases between the germline ends. The CDR3 runs 14 residues. The CDR3 sequence is CASSLVAAAYEQYF. CDR3 bases: TGTGCCAGCAGCTTAGTGGCGGCGGCCTACGAGCAGTACTTC.

This chain connects TRBV7-9 to TRBJ1-2; 8 bases line up with TRBD1. Germline CDR1 is SEHNR and CDR2 is FQNEAQ (reference sequence). The ends lost 5 bases at V and 4 bases at J; junction bases unmatched: 6. CDR3 size: 14 residues. The CDR3 sequence is CASSEGQGAYGYTF. CDR3 coding DNA: TGTGCCAGCAGCGAAGGACAGGGTGCCTATGGCTACACCTTC.

This chain uses TRBV7-2 with TRBJ1-2; D unresolved. V was clipped by 5 bases and J by 4 bases, with 17 bases between them. The CDR3 has 15 residues. The V gene's germline CDR1 is SGHTA and CDR2 FQGNSA. CDR3 sequence reads: CASSQQLGALYGYTF. CDR3 nucleotide sequence: TGTGCCAGCAGCCAGCAGCTCGGCGCCCTCTATGGCTACACCTTC.

The V and J genes are TRBV6-1 and TRBJ2-1; 11 bases map to TRBD1. Per germline, CDR1 MNHNS and CDR2 SASEGT. V lost 6 bases and J lost 8; bases outside the gene matches: 9. CDR3 size: 15 residues. The CDR3 loop reads CASRSGTGGMDEQFF. The CDR3 DNA reads TGTGCCAGCAGATCCGGGACAGGGGGGATGGATGAGCAGTTCTTC.

This chain uses TRBV18 with TRBJ2-7; D is ambiguous. Germline V gene lookup returns CDR1 KGHSH and CDR2 LQKENI. V was pared by 0 bases and J by 11 bases, with 14 bases between. The CDR3 totals 13 residues. The CDR3 loop reads CASSPPVGRLEYF. Here the CDR3 DNA reads TGTGCCAGCTCACCACCGGTGGGCCGACTTGAGTACTTC.

The CDR3 nucleotides read TGTGCCAGCAGCCTTGGACAGGGCAGGCCTGAAGCTTTCTTT. Protein product: CASSLGQGRPEAFF. The chain links TRBV11-2 to TRBJ1-1, with 8 bases that match TRBD1. The V gene end was trimmed by 5 bases and the J gene end by 6 bases; junction bases not matched to a gene: 8. The CDR3 contains 14 residues. Per germline, CDR1 SGHAT and CDR2 FQNNGV.

A single count supports this clone. The rearrangement uses TRBV5-5 and TRBJ2-7; a weak D match, TRBD1 (5 bases). V was trimmed by 0 bases and J by 1 base, leaving 11 bases between them. The germline V gene has CDR1 SGHKS and CDR2 YYEKEE (reference sequence). The CDR3 has 15 amino acids. The CDR3 spells CASSLEGFSSYEQYF. CDR3 nucleotides: TGTGCCAGCAGCTTGGAGGGGTTTTCATCCTACGAGCAGTACTTC.

This clone appeared a single time. The chain recombines TRBV7-9 with TRBJ2-5; D possibly matches TRBD1 or TRBD2 (6 bases each). The CDR3 is made up of 18 amino acids. The V and J ends lost 1 base and 10 bases respectively, with 28 bases between them. Germline V CDR1 and CDR2: SEHNR, FQNEAQ (reference sequence). The CDR3 spells CASSLERRVTGAGMSQYF. As DNA, the CDR3 is TGTGCCAGCAGCTTAGAACGACGTGTTACGGGGGCGGGGATGAGCCAGTACTTC.

Here the CDR3 reads CASRRGPTDTQYF. As DNA, the CDR3 is TGCGCCAGCAGGAGGGGCCCCACAGATACGCAGTATTTT. This chain links TRBV5-1 with TRBJ2-3; TRBD1 or TRBD2 may be the D gene (5 bases each). The V end was cut by 5 bases, the J end by 2 bases, with 9 bases between. Germline V CDR1 and CDR2: SGHRS, YFSETQ. The CDR3 has 13 amino acids.

The rearrangement links TRBV2 to TRBJ2-3; D uncertain. Trimming stripped 0 bases from V and 4 bases from J, with 2 bases between. The CDR3 has 12 residues. In germline, CDR1 is SNHLY, CDR2 FYNNEI. The CDR3 DNA reads as TGTGCCAGCAGTGAAGCACCAGATACGCAGTATTTT. Amino acid sequence: CASSEAPDTQYF.

This chain links TRBV29-1 with TRBJ2-6; D unclear. The CDR3 runs to 15 residues. Germline-derived CDR1 and CDR2 are SQVTM and ANQGSEA. Trimming cost V 5 bases and J 0 bases, with 11 bases left between them. The CDR3 nucleotides read TGCAGCGTTATACACAGCGTCTCTGGGGCCAACGTCCTGACTTTC. Protein: CSVIHSVSGANVLTF.

This clone has a handful of counts. This chain connects TRBV11-3 to TRBJ1-1, with a possible D match to TRBD1 (5 bases). V shed 0 bases and J shed 8 bases, with 10 bases lying between them. The CDR3 totals 13 residues. From germline, CDR1 is SGHNT and CDR2 YENEEA. In DNA form, the CDR3 reads TGTGCCAGCAGCTTAGATCTCCCAGGGGAAGCTTTCTTT. This encodes CASSLDLPGEAFF.

The chain couples TRBV5-1 to TRBJ2-3, with D unresolved. Germline V gene data show CDR1 as SGHRS and CDR2 as YFSETQ. Trimming pared 5 bases from V and 0 bases from J, leaving 13 bases between. This CDR3 is built from 15 residues. The CDR3 protein is CASRIGGLSTDTQYF. CDR3 coding DNA: TGCGCCAGCAGGATCGGTGGGTTAAGCACAGATACGCAGTATTTT. Filled out from reference TRBV5-1 and TRBJ2-3, the complete variable domain reads KAGVTQTPRYLIKTRGQQVTLSCSPISGHRSVSWYQQTPGQGLQFLFEYFSETQRNKGNFPGRFSGRQFSNSRSEMNVSTLELGDSALYLCASRIGGLSTDTQYFGPGTRLTVL.

Concerning this clone: The sample holds other DNA sequences that translate to the same CDR3. The chain is built from TRBV9 and TRBJ1-5; D is unclear. The CDR3 is 16 residues long. Deletions cut 0 bases from V and 3 bases from J, with 13 bases between. Looked up from germline, CDR1 is SGDLS and CDR2 is YYNGEE. The CDR3 nucleotides are TGTGCCAGCAGCGTAGAACACTATCTTCCCAATCAGCCCCAGCATTTT. Protein product: CASSVEHYLPNQPQHF.